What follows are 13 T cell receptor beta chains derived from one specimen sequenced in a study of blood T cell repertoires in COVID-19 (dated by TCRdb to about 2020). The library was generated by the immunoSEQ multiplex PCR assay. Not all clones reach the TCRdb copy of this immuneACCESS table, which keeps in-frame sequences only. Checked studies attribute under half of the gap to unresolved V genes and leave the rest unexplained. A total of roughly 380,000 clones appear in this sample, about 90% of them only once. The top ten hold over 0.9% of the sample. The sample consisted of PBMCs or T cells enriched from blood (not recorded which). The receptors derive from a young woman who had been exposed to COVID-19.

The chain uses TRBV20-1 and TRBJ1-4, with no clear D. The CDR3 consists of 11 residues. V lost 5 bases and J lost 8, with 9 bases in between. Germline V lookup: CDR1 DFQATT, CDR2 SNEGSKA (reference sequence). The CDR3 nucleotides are TGCAGTGCTCCCCGGTGGGAAAAACTGTTTTTT. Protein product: CSAPRWEKLFF.

The CDR3 protein is CASSQAQAGAYNEQFF. For the CDR3, the DNA is TGTGCCAGCAGCCAAGCCCAAGCGGGGGCCTACAATGAGCAGTTCTTC. The chain uses TRBV14 and TRBJ2-1, with 8 bases aligning to TRBD2. The CDR3 covers 16 residues. V dropped 1 base and J dropped 2; count of bases not matched to a gene: 4. Germline-derived CDR1 and CDR2 are SGHDN and FVKESK.

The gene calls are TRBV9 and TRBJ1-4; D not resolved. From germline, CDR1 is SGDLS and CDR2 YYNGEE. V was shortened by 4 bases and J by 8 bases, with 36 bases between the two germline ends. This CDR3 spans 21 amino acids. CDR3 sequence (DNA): TGTGCCAGCAGCATCTCCCGAGGAGTAAACCCGGGAGGAGAAGTAGGAGAAAAACTGTTTTTT. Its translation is CASSISRGVNPGGEVGEKLFF.

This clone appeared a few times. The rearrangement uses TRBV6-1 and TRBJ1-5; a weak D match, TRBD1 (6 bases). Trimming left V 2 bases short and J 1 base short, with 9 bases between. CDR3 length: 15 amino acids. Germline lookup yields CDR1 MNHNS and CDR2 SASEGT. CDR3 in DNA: TGTGCCAGCAGTGAAAACAGGGTGAGCAATCAGCCCCAGCATTTT. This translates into CASSENRVSNQPQHF.

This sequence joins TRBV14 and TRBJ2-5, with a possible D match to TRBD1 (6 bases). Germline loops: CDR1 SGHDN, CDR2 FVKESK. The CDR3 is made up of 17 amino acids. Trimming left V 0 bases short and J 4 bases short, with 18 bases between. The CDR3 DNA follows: TGTGCCAGCAGCCAAGATCGGATGGGGGCCTGGACAGAGACCCAGTACTTC. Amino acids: CASSQDRMGAWTETQYF.

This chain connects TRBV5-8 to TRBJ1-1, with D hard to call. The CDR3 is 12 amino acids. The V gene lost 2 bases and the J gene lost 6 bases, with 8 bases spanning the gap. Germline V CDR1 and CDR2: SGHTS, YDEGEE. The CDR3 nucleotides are TGTGCCAGCAGCTTTTATAGTTCTGAAGCTTTCTTT. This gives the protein CASSFYSSEAFF.

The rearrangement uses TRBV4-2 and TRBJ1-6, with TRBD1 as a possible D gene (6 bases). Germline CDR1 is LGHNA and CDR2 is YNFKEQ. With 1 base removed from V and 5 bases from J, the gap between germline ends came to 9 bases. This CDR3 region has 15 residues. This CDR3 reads CASSQGTANNSPLHF. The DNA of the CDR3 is TGTGCCAGCAGCCAAGGGACAGCTAATAATTCACCCCTCCACTTT.

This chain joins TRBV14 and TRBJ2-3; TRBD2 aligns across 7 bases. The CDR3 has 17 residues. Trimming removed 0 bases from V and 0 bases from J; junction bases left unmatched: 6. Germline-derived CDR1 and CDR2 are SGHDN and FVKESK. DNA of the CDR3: TGTGCCAGCAGCCAAGACTTTGGCGGGAGAAGCACAGATACGCAGTATTTT. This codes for CASSQDFGGRSTDTQYF.

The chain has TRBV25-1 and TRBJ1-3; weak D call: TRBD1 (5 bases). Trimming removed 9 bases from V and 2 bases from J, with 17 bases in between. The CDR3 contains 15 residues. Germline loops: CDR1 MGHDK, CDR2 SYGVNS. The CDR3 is CASRGRGFAGNTIYF. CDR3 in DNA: TGTGCCAGTCGGGGGAGGGGATTCGCTGGAAACACCATATATTTT.

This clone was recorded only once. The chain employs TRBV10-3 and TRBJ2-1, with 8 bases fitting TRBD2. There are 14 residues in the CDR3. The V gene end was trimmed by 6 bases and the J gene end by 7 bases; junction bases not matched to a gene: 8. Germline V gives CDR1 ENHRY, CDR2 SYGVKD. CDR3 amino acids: CAIRTGTRENEQFF. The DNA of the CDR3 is TGTGCCATCAGGACCGGGACTAGAGAGAATGAGCAGTTCTTC.

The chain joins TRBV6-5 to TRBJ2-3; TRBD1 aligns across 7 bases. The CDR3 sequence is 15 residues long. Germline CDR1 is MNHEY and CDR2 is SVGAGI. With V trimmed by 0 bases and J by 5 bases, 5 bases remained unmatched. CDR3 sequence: CASSYSGTEGDTQYF. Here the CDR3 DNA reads TGTGCCAGCAGTTACTCCGGGACAGAAGGAGATACGCAGTATTTT.

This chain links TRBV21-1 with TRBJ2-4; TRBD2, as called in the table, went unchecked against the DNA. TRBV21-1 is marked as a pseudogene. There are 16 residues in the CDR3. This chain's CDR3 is CASSVGLRLSKNIQYF. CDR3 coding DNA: TGTGCCAGCAGCGTTGGACTCCGACTCTCCAAAAACATTCAGTACTTC.

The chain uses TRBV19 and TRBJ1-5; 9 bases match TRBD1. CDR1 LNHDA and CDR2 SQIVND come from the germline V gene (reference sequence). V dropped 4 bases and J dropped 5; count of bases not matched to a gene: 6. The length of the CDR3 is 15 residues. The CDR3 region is CASSTPTGGHQPQHF. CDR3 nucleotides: TGTGCCAGTAGTACCCCGACAGGGGGGCATCAGCCCCAGCATTTT.